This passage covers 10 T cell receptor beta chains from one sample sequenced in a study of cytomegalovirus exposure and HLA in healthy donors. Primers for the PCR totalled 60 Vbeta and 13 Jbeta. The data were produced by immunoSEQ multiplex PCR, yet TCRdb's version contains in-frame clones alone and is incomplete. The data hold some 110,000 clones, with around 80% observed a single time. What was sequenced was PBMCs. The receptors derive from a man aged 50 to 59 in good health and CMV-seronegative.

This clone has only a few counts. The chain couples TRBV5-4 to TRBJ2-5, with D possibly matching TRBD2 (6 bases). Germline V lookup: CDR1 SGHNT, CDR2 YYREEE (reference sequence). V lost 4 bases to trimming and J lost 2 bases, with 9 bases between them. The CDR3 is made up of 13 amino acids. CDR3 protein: CASSLREQETQYF. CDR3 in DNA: TGTGCCAGCAGCCTGCGGGAACAAGAGACCCAGTACTTC.

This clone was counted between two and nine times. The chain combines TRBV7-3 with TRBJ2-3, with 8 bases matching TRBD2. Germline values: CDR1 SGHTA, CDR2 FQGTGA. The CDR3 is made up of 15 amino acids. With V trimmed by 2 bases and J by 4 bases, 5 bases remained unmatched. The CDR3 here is CASSLLAGGSDTQYF. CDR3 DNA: TGTGCCAGCAGCTTATTGGCGGGGGGTTCAGATACGCAGTATTTT.

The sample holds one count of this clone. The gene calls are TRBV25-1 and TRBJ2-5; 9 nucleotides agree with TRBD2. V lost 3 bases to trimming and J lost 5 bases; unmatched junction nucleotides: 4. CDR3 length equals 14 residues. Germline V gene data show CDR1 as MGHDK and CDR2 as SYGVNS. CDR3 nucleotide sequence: TGTGCCAGCAGTGACCGCCTAGCGGGGGAGACCCAGTACTTC. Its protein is CASSDRLAGETQYF.

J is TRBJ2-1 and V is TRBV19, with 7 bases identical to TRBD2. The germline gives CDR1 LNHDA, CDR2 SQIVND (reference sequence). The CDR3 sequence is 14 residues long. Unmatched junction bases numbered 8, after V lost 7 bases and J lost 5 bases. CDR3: CASNRGGLHNEQFF. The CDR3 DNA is TGTGCCAGTAATCGCGGGGGTCTCCACAATGAGCAGTTCTTC.

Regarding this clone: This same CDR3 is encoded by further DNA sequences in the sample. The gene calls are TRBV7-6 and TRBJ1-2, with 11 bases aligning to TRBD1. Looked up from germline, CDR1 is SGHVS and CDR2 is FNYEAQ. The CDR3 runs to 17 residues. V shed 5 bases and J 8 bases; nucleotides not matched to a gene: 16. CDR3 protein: CASSPGVWDRGIYGYTF. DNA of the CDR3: TGTGCCAGCAGCCCCGGCGTTTGGGACAGGGGGATCTACGGCTACACCTTC.

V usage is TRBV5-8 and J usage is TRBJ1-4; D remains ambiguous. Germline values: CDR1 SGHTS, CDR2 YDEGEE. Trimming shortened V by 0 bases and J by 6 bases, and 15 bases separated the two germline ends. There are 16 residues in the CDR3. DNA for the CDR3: TGTGCCAGCAGCTTGGTGGTGGGCCAAAGACATGAAAAACTGTTTTTT. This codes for CASSLVVGQRHEKLFF.

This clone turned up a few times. The CDR3 sequence: CASSRDTNYGYTF. CDR3 bases: TGTGCCAGCAGCAGGGATACTAACTATGGCTACACCTTC. The chain employs TRBV2 and TRBJ1-2, with a weak D call TRBD1 (5 bases). The CDR3 consists of 13 residues. V lost 6 bases, J lost 0 bases, and 8 bases lay in between. Per germline, CDR1 SNHLY and CDR2 FYNNEI. Filled out from reference TRBV2 and TRBJ1-2, the complete variable domain reads EPEVTQTPSHQVTQMGQEVILRCVPISNHLYFYWYRQILGQKVEFLVSFYNNEISEKSEIFDDQFSVERPDGSNFTLKIRSTKLEDSAMYFCASSRDTNYGYTFGSGTRLTVV.

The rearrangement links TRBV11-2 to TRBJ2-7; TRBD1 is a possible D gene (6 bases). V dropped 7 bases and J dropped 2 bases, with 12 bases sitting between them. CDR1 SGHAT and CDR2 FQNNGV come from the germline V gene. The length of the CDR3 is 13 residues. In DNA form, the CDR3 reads TGTGCCAGCAAGGGGACAATTGCCTACGAGCAGTACTTC. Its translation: CASKGTIAYEQYF.

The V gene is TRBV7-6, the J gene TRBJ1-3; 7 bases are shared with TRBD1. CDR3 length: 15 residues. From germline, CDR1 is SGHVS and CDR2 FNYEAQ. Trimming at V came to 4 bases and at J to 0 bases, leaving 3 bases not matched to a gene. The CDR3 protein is CASSSRQGSGNTIYF. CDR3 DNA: TGTGCCAGCAGCTCTCGACAGGGCTCTGGAAACACCATATATTTT. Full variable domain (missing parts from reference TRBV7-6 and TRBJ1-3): GAGVSQSPRYKVTKRGQDVALRCDPISGHVSLYWYRQALGQGPEFLTYFNYEAQQDKSGLPNDRFSAERPEGSISTLTIQRTEQRDSAMYRCASSSRQGSGNTIYFGEGSWLTVV.

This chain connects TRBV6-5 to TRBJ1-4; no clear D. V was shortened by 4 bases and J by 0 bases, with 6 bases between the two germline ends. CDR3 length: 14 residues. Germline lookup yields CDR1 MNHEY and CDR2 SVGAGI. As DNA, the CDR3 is TGTGCCAGCAGTTCCGTTGCAACTAATGAAAAACTGTTTTTT. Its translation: CASSSVATNEKLFF.